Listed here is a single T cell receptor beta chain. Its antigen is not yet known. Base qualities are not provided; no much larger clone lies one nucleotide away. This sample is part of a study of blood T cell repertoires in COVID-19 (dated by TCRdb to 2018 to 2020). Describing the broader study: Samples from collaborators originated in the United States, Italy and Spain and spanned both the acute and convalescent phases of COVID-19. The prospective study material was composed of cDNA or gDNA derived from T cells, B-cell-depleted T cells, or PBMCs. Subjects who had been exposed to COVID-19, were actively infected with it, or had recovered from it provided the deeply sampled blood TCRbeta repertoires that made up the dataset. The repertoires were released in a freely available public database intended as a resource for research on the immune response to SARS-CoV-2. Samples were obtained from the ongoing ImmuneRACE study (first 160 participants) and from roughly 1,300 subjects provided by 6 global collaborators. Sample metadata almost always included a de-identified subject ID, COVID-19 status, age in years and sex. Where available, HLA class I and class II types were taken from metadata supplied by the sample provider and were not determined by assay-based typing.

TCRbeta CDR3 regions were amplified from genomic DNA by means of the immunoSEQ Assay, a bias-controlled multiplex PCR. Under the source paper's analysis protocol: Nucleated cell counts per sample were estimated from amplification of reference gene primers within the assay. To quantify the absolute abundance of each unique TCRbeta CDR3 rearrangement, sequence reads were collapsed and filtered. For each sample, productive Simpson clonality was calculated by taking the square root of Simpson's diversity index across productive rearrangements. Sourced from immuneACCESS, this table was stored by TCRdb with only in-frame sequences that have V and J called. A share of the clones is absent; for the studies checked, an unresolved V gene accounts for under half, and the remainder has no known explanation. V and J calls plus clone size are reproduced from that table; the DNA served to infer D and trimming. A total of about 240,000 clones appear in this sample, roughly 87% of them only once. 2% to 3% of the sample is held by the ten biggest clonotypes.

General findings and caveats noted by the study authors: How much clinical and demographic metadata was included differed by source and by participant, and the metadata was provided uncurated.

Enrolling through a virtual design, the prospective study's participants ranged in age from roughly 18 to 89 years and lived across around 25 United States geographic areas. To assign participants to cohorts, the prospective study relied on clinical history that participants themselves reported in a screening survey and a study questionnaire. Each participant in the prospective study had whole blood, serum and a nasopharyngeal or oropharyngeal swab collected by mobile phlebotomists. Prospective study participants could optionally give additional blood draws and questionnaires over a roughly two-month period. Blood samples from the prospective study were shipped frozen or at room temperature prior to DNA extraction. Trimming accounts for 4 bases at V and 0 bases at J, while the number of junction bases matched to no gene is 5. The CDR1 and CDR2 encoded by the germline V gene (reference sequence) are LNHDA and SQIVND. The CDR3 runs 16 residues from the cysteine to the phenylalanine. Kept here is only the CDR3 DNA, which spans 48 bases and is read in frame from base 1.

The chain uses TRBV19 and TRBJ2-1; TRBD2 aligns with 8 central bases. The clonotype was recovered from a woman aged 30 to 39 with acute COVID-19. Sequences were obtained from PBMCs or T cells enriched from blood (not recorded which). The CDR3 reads CASSTRGGSSYNEQFF. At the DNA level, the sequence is TGTGCCAGTAGTACCCGCGGGGGGAGCTCCTACAATGAGCAGTTCTTC.